The rows below give T cell receptor beta chains drawn from one sample of a study of T-cell reconstitution after alpha-beta-depleted transplantation in children. TCRdb itself ran the PCR reads through MiXCR, one entry per CDR3 protein. The sample holds more than 100,000 distinct CDR3 sequences; about 23% are singletons and the top ten take over 9.5%. The sequences come from PBMCs, mostly from graft donor cells, collected 180 days after TCRalphabeta/CD19-depleted stem cell transplant. Source of these receptors: a male patient between 2 and 9 years old who had a stem cell transplant for chronic granulomatous disease, so the T cells may come from the graft donor. Each CDR3 is given without its conserved first and last residue. A D gene is named only where the DNA matches it firmly.

CDR3 protein: ASSFLGELF; V gene: TRBV12-3/TRBV12-4; D gene: NA
CDR3 protein: ASSQESSNQPQH; V gene: TRBV4-3; D gene: NA
CDR3 protein: ASSDLDPSGANVLT; V gene: TRBV2; D gene: NA
CDR3 protein: ASSLALKAYEQY; V gene: TRBV12-3/TRBV12-4; D gene: NA
CDR3 protein: ATRSGQDNEQF; V gene: TRBV18; D gene: NA
CDR3 protein: ASSQDPKNTEAF; V gene: TRBV4-3; D gene: NA
CDR3 protein: TLADSTDTQY; V gene: TRBV20-1; D gene: NA
CDR3 protein: ASRGLSEATQY; V gene: TRBV3-1; D gene: NA
CDR3 protein: AWSRGLTYEQY; V gene: TRBV30; D gene: NA
CDR3 protein: ASSPNQDIFLYNEQF; V gene: TRBV3-1; D gene: NA
CDR3 protein: SATGLDYEQY; V gene: TRBV20-1; D gene: NA
CDR3 protein: SALGLAINEQF; V gene: TRBV20-1; D gene: TRBD2
CDR3 protein: ASTRTGINQPQH; V gene: TRBV12-3/TRBV12-4; D gene: TRBD1
CDR3 protein: ASSLRWGRPQH; V gene: TRBV7-3; D gene: NA
CDR3 protein: AISDQRDYEQY; V gene: TRBV10-3; D gene: NA
CDR3 protein: ASSPWAGADASGYT; V gene: TRBV27; D gene: NA
CDR3 protein: ASSRGGVLAGPRDEQF; V gene: TRBV5-1; D gene: TRBD2
CDR3 protein: ASSLSQGLSGYT; V gene: TRBV5-5; D gene: NA
CDR3 protein: ASSSGLAGTEETQY; V gene: TRBV7-2; D gene: TRBD2